This TCR beta chain comes out of a study of shared clonotypes between healthy human individuals. For the study at large: Plates per donor: three CD4 naive, three CD4 memory, two CD8 naive, one CD8 memory.

V dropped 1 base and J dropped 1 base, with 14 bases sitting between them. Looked up from germline, CDR1 is SGHVS and CDR2 is FNYEAQ. This CDR3 contains 18 residues. Per the study methods: Junction-only sequences without quality scores came from ImmunoSEQ, so filtering differed. Sequencing used immunoSEQ multiplex PCR; TCRdb keeps in-frame clones, though not all of them. That table furnishes V, J and clone size, whereas the DNA furnished D and trimming. Of roughly 1,800,000 clones in the sample, around 96% were seen once. Positively selected for CCR7, the CD45RO-negative cells used as naive CD8 cells excluded terminally differentiated effector memory CD45RA+ cells.

The sequencing sample was made of naive CD8+ T cells sorted from blood. The sequence was obtained from a man between 18 and 29 years old in good health. The rearrangement uses TRBV7-6 and TRBJ1-6; tentative D call: TRBD1 (5 bases). This CDR3 is CASSLVAQGPSYNSPLHF. In nucleotides, the CDR3 is TGTGCCAGCAGCTTAGTGGCGCAGGGTCCTTCCTATAATTCACCCCTCCACTTT. Variable domain in full (rest from reference TRBV7-6 and TRBJ1-6): GAGVSQSPRYKVTKRGQDVALRCDPISGHVSLYWYRQALGQGPEFLTYFNYEAQQDKSGLPNDRFSAERPEGSISTLTIQRTEQRDSAMYRCASSLVAQGPSYNSPLHFGNGTRLTVT.